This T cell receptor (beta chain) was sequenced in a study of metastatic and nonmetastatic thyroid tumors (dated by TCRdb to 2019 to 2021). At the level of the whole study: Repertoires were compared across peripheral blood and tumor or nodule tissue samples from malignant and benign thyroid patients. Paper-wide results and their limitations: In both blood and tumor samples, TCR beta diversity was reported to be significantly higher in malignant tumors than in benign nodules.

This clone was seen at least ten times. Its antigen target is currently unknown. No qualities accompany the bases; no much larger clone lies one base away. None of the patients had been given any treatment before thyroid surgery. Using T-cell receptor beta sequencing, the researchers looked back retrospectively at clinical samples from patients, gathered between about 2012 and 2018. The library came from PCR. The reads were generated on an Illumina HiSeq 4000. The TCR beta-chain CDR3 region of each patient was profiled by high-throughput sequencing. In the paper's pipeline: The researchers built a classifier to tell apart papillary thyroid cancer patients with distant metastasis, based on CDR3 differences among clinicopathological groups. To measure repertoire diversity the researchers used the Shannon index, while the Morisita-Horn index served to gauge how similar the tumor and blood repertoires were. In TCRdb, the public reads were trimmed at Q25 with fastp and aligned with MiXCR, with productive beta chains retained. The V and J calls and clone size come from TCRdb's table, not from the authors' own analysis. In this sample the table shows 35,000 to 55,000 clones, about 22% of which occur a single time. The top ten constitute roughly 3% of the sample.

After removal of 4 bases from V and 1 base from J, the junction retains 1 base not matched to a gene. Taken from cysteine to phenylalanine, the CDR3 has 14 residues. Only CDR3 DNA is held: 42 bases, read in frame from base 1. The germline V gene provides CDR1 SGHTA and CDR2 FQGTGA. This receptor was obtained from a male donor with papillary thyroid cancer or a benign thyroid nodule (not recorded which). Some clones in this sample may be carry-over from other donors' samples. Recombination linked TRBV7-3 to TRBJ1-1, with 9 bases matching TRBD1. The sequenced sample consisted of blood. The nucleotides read TGTGCCAGCAGCTCGGGACAGGGGAACACTGAAGCTTTCTTT. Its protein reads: CASSSGQGNTEAFF. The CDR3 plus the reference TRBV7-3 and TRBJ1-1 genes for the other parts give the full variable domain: GAGVSQTPSNKVTEKGKYVELRCDPISGHTALYWYRQSLGQGPEFLIYFQGTGAADDSGLPNDRFFAVRPEGSVSTLKIQRTERGDSAVYLCASSSGQGNTEAFFGQGTRLTVV.